This T cell receptor (beta chain) originates from a study of control samples from healthy donors and cancer patients. Germline-derived CDR1 and CDR2 are MNHEY and SVGEGT. There are 13 residues in the CDR3. Trimming at V came to 6 bases and at J to 1 base, leaving 2 bases not matched to a gene. The data were produced by immunoSEQ multiplex PCR, yet TCRdb's version contains in-frame clones alone and is incomplete. The sample gives around 53,000 clones, roughly 87% of which show up once; about 14% is in the top ten. Sequences were obtained from PBMCs. This clonotype was sampled from a man between 60 and 75 years old with head and neck cancer. This chain joins TRBV6-2 or TRBV6-3 and TRBJ2-7; 8 positions match TRBD1. The DNA for the CDR3 is TGTGCCAGCAGCAGGACAGGGTCCTACGAGCAGTACTTC. It codes for CASSRTGSYEQYF.